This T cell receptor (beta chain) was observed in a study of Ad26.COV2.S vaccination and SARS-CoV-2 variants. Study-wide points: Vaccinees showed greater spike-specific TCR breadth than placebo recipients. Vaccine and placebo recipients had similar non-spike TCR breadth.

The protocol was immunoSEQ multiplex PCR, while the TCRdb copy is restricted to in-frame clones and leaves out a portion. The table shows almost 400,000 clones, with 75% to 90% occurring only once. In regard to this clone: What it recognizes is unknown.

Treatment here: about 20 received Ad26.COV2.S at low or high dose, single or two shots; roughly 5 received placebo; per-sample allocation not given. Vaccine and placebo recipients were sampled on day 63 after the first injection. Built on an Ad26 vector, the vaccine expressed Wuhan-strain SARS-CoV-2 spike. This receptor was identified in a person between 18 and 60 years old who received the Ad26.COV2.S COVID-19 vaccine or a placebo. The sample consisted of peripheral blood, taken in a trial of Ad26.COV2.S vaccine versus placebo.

CDR3 protein: CASSQTSGFSYEQYF. The CDR3 region has the DNA TGTGCCAGCAGCCAAACCTCAGGGTTTTCCTACGAGCAGTACTTC. V is TRBV11-3 and J is TRBJ2-7, with a tentative D call TRBD1 (5 bases). Looked up from germline, CDR1 is SGHNT and CDR2 is YENEEA. V was pared by 5 bases and J by 1 base, with 15 bases between. This CDR3 is built from 15 residues.